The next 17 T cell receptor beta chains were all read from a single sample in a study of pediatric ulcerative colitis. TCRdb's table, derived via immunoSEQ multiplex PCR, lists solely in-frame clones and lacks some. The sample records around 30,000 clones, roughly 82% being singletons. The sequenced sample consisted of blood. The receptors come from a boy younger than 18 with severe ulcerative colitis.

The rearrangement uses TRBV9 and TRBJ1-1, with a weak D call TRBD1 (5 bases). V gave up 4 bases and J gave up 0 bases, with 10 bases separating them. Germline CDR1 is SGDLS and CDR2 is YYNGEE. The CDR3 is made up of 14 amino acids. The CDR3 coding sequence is TGTGCCAGCAGCCCCGAGGGGCTGAACACTGAAGCTTTCTTT. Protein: CASSPEGLNTEAFF. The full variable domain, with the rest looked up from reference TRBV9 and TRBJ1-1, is DSGVTQTPKHLITATGQRVTLRCSPRSGDLSVYWYQQSLDQGLQFLIQYYNGEERAKGNILERFSAQQFPDLHSELNLSSLELGDSALYFCASSPEGLNTEAFFGQGTRLTVV.

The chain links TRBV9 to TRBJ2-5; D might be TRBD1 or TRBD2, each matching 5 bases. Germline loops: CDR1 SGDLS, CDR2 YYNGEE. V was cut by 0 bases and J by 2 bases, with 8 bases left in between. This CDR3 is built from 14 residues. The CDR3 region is CASSVAGPQETQYF. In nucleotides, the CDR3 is TGTGCCAGCAGCGTAGCGGGACCGCAAGAGACCCAGTACTTC.

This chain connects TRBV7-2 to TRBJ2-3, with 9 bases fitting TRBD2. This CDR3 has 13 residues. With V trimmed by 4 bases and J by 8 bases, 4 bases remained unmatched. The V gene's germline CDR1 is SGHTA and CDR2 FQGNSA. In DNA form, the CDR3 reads TGTGCCAGCAGCTCAAGGACTAGCGCTACGCAGTATTTT. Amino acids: CASSSRTSATQYF.

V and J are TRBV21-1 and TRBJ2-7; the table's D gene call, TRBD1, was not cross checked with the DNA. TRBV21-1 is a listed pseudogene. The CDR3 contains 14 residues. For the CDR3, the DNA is TGTGCCAGCAGCAGGTGGGGCAGGACCCACGAGCAGTACTTC. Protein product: CASSRWGRTHEQYF.

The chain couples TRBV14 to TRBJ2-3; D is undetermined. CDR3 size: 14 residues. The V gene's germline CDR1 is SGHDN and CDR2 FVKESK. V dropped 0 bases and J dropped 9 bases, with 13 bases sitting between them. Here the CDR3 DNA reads TGTGCCAGCAGCCAAGATACGGCGCGTGGGACGCAGTATTTT. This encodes CASSQDTARGTQYF.

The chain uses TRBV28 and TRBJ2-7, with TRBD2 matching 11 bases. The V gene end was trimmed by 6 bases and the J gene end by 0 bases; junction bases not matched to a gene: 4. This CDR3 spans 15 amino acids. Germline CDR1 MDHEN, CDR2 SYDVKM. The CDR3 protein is CASRGLAESSYEQYF. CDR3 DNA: TGTGCCAGCAGGGGACTAGCGGAAAGCTCCTACGAGCAGTACTTC. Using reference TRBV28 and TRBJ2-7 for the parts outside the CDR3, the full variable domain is DVKVTQSSRYLVKRTGEKVFLECVQDMDHENMFWYRQDPGLGLRLIYFSYDVKMKEKGDIPEGYSVSREKKERFSLILESASTNQTSMYLCASRGLAESSYEQYFGPGTRLTVT.

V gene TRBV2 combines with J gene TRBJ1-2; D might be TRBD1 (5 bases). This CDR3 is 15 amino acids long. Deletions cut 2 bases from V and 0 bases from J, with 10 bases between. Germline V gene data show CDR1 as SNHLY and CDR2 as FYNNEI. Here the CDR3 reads CASSERAGSNYGYTF. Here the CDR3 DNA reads TGTGCCAGCAGTGAACGGGCAGGGTCTAACTATGGCTACACCTTC.

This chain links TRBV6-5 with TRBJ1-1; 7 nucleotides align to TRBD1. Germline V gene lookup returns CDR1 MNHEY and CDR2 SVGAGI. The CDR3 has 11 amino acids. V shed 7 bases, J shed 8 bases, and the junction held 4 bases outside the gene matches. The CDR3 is CASTRQGEAFF. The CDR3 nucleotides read TGTGCCAGCACTCGACAGGGCGAAGCTTTCTTT.

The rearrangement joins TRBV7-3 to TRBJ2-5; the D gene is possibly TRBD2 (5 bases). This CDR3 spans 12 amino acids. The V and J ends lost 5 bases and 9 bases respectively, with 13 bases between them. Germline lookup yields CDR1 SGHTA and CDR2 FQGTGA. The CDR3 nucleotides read TGTGCCAGCAGCCTCAGCGGAGGAGCCCAGTACTTC. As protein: CASSLSGGAQYF.

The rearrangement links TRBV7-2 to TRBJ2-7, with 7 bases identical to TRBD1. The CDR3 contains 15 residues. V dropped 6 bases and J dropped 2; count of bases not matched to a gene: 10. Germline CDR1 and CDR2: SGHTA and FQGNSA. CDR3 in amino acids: CASRGDSIPTYEQYF. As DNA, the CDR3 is TGTGCCAGCAGGGGGGACAGCATTCCAACCTACGAGCAGTACTTC.

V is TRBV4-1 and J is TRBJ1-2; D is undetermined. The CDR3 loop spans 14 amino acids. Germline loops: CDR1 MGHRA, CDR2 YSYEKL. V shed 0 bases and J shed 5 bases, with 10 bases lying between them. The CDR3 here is CASSQDINGYGYTF. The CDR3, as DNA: TGCGCCAGCAGCCAAGACATCAACGGGTATGGCTACACCTTC.

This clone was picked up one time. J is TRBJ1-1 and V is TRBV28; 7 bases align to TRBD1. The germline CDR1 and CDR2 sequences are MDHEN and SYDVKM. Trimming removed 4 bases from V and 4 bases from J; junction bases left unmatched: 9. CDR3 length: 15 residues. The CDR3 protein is CASSSFRDSATEAFF. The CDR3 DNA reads TGTGCCAGCAGTTCTTTCCGGGACAGCGCCACTGAAGCTTTCTTT.

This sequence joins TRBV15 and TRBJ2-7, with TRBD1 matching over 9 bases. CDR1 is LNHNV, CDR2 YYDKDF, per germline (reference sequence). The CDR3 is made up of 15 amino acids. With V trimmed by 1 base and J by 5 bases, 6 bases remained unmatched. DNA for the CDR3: TGTGCCACCAGCAGAGGCGGGACAGGGATCCACGAGCAGTACTTC. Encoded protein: CATSRGGTGIHEQYF.

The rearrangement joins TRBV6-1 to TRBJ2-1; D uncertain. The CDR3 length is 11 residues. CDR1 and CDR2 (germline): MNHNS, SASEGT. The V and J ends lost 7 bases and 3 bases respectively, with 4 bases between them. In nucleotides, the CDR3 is TGTGCCAGCAACAGCTACAATGAGCAGTTCTTC. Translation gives CASNSYNEQFF.

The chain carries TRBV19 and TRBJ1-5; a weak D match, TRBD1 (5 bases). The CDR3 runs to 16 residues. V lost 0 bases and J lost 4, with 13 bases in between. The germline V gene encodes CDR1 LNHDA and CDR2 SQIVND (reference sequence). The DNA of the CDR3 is TGTGCCAGTAGTATAGATCCCCGGGGGTCTAATCAGCCCCAGCATTTT. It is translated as CASSIDPRGSNQPQHF.

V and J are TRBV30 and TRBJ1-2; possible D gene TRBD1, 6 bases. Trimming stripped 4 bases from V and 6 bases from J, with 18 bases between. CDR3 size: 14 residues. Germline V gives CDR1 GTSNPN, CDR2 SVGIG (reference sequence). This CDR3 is CAWMEGTPLDGYTF. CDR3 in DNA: TGTGCCTGGATGGAAGGGACACCGCTCGATGGCTACACCTTC.

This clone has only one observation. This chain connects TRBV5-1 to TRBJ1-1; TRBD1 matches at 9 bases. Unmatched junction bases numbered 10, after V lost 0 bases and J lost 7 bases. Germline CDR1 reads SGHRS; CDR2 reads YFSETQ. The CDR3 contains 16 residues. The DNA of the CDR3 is TGCGCCAGCAGCTTGGAACTTACGGGACAGGGAGGTGAAGCTTTCTTT. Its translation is CASSLELTGQGGEAFF.